This T cell receptor beta chain was captured in a study of shared clonotypes between healthy human individuals. Overall study context: Donors had three CD4 naive, three CD4 memory, two CD8 naive and one CD8 memory plate apiece. Study observations and caveats: It was the few donors that limited the genetic and exposure-history diversity represented.

Produced via immunoSEQ multiplex PCR; TCRdb's table is partial and in-frame only. The sample includes 2,500,000 or so clones, just under 95% seen only once; the top ten take about 0.41%. Each sample came from a Caucasian adult donor living in Nashville, Tennessee. With respect to this clone: What it binds is unknown.

This TCR was sampled from a man aged 18 to 29 in good health. Some clones in this sample may be carry-over from other donors' samples. Sample: naive CD4+ T cells from PBMCs. Documented subset: CD45RA+ positively selected.

CDR3 in DNA: TGTGCCAGCAGCTTGGGAGGCGGGAGTGCAGAGACCCAGTACTTC. The encoded protein is CASSLGGGSAETQYF. The V and J genes are TRBV5-4 and TRBJ2-5; the match to TRBD2 covers 7 bases. CDR3 size: 15 residues. Germline lookup yields CDR1 SGHNT and CDR2 YYREEE (reference sequence). V dropped 0 bases and J dropped 4; count of bases not matched to a gene: 6. Supplemented by reference TRBV5-4 and TRBJ2-5, the full variable domain reads ETGVTQSPTHLIKTRGQQVTLRCSSQSGHNTVSWYQQALGQGPQFIFQYYREEENGRGNFPPRFSGLQFPNYSSELNVNALELDDSALYLCASSLGGGSAETQYFGPGTRLLVL.